Each of the 21 T cell receptor beta chains below was sequenced from the same sample in a study of blood T cell repertoires in COVID-19. Clones were sequenced by immunoSEQ multiplex PCR, and TCRdb holds only the in-frame ones, with some missing. Of around 190,000 clones detected, roughly 87% appear once; the ten largest clones hold around 7.3%. Sequenced sample: peripheral blood. These receptors were collected from a woman between 65 and 79 years old with COVID-19, enrolled during active disease.

The DNA of the CDR3 is TGCGCCAGCAGCTTGGGCGGGCCCTCCTATAGCAATCAGCCCCAGCATTTT. It yields the protein CASSLGGPSYSNQPQHF. This chain links TRBV5-1 with TRBJ1-5; no definite D call. This CDR3 is built from 17 residues. Germline V gene data show CDR1 as SGHRS and CDR2 as YFSETQ. V was pared by 0 bases and J by 0 bases, with 13 bases between.

The chain uses TRBV7-8 and TRBJ2-2; possibly TRBD2 for D (5 bases). The CDR3 has 15 amino acids. Trimming removed 5 bases from V and 6 bases from J, with 16 bases in between. Per germline, CDR1 SGHVS and CDR2 FQNEAQ. Here the CDR3 DNA reads TGTGCCAGCAGCCCATCCCTAACTAGTTCCGGGGAGCTGTTTTTT. Translating it yields CASSPSLTSSGELFF.

This chain joins TRBV28 and TRBJ1-3, with D uncertain. CDR3 size: 14 residues. CDR1 and CDR2 from the germline V gene are MDHEN and SYDVKM. V was trimmed by 3 bases and J by 2 bases, leaving 8 bases between them. The CDR3 spells CASSFSIPGNTIYF. In DNA, the CDR3 is TGTGCCAGCAGTTTTTCTATTCCTGGAAACACCATATATTTT.

The CDR3 DNA sequence: TGTGCCACTTGCCTAGCGGGGGGCGAGACCCAGTACTTC. Amino acids: CATCLAGGETQYF. The chain carries TRBV10-3 and TRBJ2-5; 11 bases are shared with TRBD2. The CDR3 spans 13 residues. J gave up 5 bases and V 10 bases, and 6 bases lay outside the gene matches. Germline V gene data show CDR1 as ENHRY and CDR2 as SYGVKD.

V gene TRBV10-1 combines with J gene TRBJ2-3, with a tentative D call TRBD2 (5 bases). Trimming left V 2 bases short and J 8 bases short, with 5 bases between. The CDR3 length is 11 residues. Germline V CDR1 and CDR2: WNHNN, SYGVQD (reference sequence). CDR3 sequence reads: CASSEEGTQYF. CDR3 DNA sequence: TGCGCCAGCAGTGAGGAGGGTACGCAGTATTTT.

V is TRBV10-2 and J is TRBJ2-3, with D possibly matching TRBD2 (6 bases). CDR3 length equals 15 residues. The germline V gene has CDR1 WSHSY and CDR2 SAAADI. Trimming stripped 10 bases from V and 1 base from J, with 18 bases between. The CDR3 nucleotides read TGCGCCACTACAGGCGAGCAGCGGGGCACAGATACGCAGTATTTT. Amino acids: CATTGEQRGTDTQYF.

The gene calls are TRBV29-1 and TRBJ1-2; D is ambiguous. V lost 2 bases and J 0 bases, leaving 10 bases between the germline ends. The CDR3 totals 14 residues. Looked up from germline, CDR1 is SQVTM and CDR2 is ANQGSEA. CDR3 coding DNA: TGCAGCGTTGAAATGCGGGCCCCTAACTATGGCTACACCTTC. This encodes CSVEMRAPNYGYTF.

This clone was seen a handful of times. The V and J genes are TRBV25-1 and TRBJ2-3; D not resolved. The length of the CDR3 is 12 residues. V lost 8 bases to trimming and J lost 3 bases, with 9 bases between them. Germline values: CDR1 MGHDK, CDR2 SYGVNS. CDR3 region: CASRPNTDTQYF. The CDR3 nucleotides are TGTGCCAGCCGTCCTAATACAGATACGCAGTATTTT.

This clone was recorded a few times. This chain connects TRBV6-2 or TRBV6-3 to TRBJ2-7, with TRBD2 matching over 10 bases. The germline V gene has CDR1 MNHEY and CDR2 SVGEGT. The CDR3 runs to 14 residues. V gave up 4 bases and J gave up 3 bases; unmatched junction bases: 3. For the CDR3, the DNA is TGTGCCAGCAGTTTTAGCGGGAGGATCTACGAGCAGTACTTC. The encoded protein is CASSFSGRIYEQYF.

The J gene is TRBJ2-3, the V gene TRBV5-6, with D hard to call. The CDR3 consists of 12 residues. CDR1 is SGHDT and CDR2 is YYEEEE in the germline V gene. V lost 6 bases to trimming and J lost 7 bases, with 12 bases between them. Written as DNA, the CDR3 is TGTGCCAGCACCACTGCTAAGAATACGCAGTATTTT. This sequence encodes CASTTAKNTQYF.

The chain is built from TRBV14 and TRBJ1-1; tentatively, D is TRBD1 (6 bases). The CDR3 contains 16 residues. The germline V gene encodes CDR1 SGHDN and CDR2 FVKESK. The V and J ends lost 6 bases and 0 bases respectively, with 17 bases between them. The CDR3 sequence: CASSPLTGKMNTEAFF. The CDR3 nucleotides are TGTGCCAGCAGTCCTTTAACAGGGAAAATGAACACTGAAGCTTTCTTT.

This CDR3 reads CASSLVGQGQAFF. The CDR3 nucleotides read TGTGCCAGCAGCTTAGTCGGACAGGGACAAGCTTTCTTT. J is TRBJ1-1 and V is TRBV7-9; TRBD1 matches 8 bases. V was clipped by 1 base and J by 9 bases; unmatched bases: 4. The CDR3 runs to 13 residues. Germline V gene lookup returns CDR1 SEHNR and CDR2 FQNEAQ (reference sequence).

Only a few counts were recorded for this clone. The gene calls are TRBV5-1 and TRBJ2-5, with D maybe TRBD2 (5 bases). Germline lookup yields CDR1 SGHRS and CDR2 YFSETQ. V lost 0 bases and J lost 7, with 10 bases in between. The CDR3 is 13 amino acids. This chain's CDR3 is CASSLAGRSTQYF. The CDR3 DNA sequence: TGCGCCAGCAGCTTGGCGGGAAGGTCGACCCAGTACTTC. Full variable domain (missing parts from reference TRBV5-1 and TRBJ2-5): KAGVTQTPRYLIKTRGQQVTLSCSPISGHRSVSWYQQTPGQGLQFLFEYFSETQRNKGNFPGRFSGRQFSNSRSEMNVSTLELGDSALYLCASSLAGRSTQYFGPGTRLLVL.

This clone was detected once. The chain links TRBV18 to TRBJ2-7; TRBD2 agrees at 11 bases. The CDR3 covers 14 residues. The trim removed 10 bases at V and 2 bases at J, leaving 7 bases unmatched. CDR1 and CDR2 from the germline V gene are KGHSH and LQKENI. CDR3 DNA sequence: TGTGCCACTTCCGGGACTAGCGGTCCCTACGAGCAGTACTTC. The encoded protein is CATSGTSGPYEQYF. Looking up the rest from reference TRBV18 and TRBJ2-7 gives the full variable domain: NAGVMQNPRHLVRRRGQEARLRCSPMKGHSHVYWYRQLPEEGLKFMVYLQKENIIDESGMPKERFSAEFPKEGPSILRIQQVVRGDSAAYFCATSGTSGPYEQYFGPGTRLTVT.

The rearrangement links TRBV30 to TRBJ1-5; TRBD1 is a possible D gene (5 bases). This CDR3 comprises 14 residues. CDR1 is GTSNPN, CDR2 SVGIG, per germline (reference sequence). The ends were cut back, 0 bases at V and 7 bases at J, with 13 bases in the middle. DNA of the CDR3: TGTGCCTGGAGTGTAAGGAGAACAGGACAGCCCCAGCATTTT. It is translated as CAWSVRRTGQPQHF.

The chain employs TRBV30 and TRBJ2-3; 7 bases fit TRBD1. Trimming removed 5 bases from V and 7 bases from J; junction bases left unmatched: 6. The germline V gene encodes CDR1 GTSNPN and CDR2 SVGIG (reference sequence). This CDR3 is built from 12 residues. The CDR3 here is CAWGDSRNTQYF. Written as DNA, the CDR3 is TGTGCCTGGGGGGACAGCCGTAATACGCAGTATTTT.

The CDR3 reads CASSPNRLAGGRFF. The CDR3 coding sequence is TGTGCCAGCAGCCCAAATAGACTAGCGGGCGGGCGGTTCTTC. The chain combines TRBV7-3 with TRBJ2-1; 10 bases agree with TRBD2. V was pared by 5 bases and J by 15 bases, with 13 bases of the junction left unmatched. CDR1 and CDR2 from the germline V gene are SGHTA and FQGTGA. The CDR3 consists of 14 residues.

The rearrangement joins TRBV5-1 to TRBJ1-2, with 11 bases fitting TRBD1. The J segment lost 2 bases and the V segment lost 2 bases, leaving 8 bases of the junction unmatched. This CDR3 region has 17 residues. In germline, CDR1 is SGHRS, CDR2 YFSETQ. CDR3 in DNA: TGCGCCAGCAGCTTTGGACAGGGGGCAGGAGGGAACTATGGCTACACCTTC. Its protein is CASSFGQGAGGNYGYTF. The complete variable domain, with remaining parts taken from reference TRBV5-1 and TRBJ1-2, reads KAGVTQTPRYLIKTRGQQVTLSCSPISGHRSVSWYQQTPGQGLQFLFEYFSETQRNKGNFPGRFSGRQFSNSRSEMNVSTLELGDSALYLCASSFGQGAGGNYGYTFGSGTRLTVV.

Comment on this clone: Within the sample, other DNA sequences also encode this same CDR3. The chain links TRBV18 to TRBJ2-7; the D gene is possibly TRBD2 (6 bases). The CDR3 covers 13 residues. Trimming stripped 6 bases from V and 1 base from J, with 10 bases between. Germline CDR1 reads KGHSH; CDR2 reads LQKENI. The CDR3 loop is CASSPGVSYEQYF. The CDR3 coding sequence is TGTGCCAGCTCGCCGGGAGTTTCCTACGAGCAGTACTTC.

This clone was seen a handful of times. The chain combines TRBV7-9 with TRBJ1-1; the D is unclear. The V gene lost 1 base and the J gene lost 6 bases, with 15 bases spanning the gap. This CDR3 is built from 15 residues. Germline-derived CDR1 and CDR2 are SEHNR and FQNEAQ (reference sequence). CDR3 residues: CASSLVDLTYAEAFF. The CDR3 bases are TGTGCCAGCAGCTTAGTTGACTTAACTTATGCTGAAGCTTTCTTT.

The chain has TRBV25-1 and TRBJ2-5, with a tentative D call TRBD2 (6 bases). The CDR3 has 13 amino acids. The V end lost 1 base, the J end lost 7 bases, and 10 bases lay between the germline ends. Germline CDR1 is MGHDK and CDR2 is SYGVNS. The CDR3 region has the DNA TGTGCCAGCAGTGAATCTGGGCGGGGGACCCAGTACTTC. Protein: CASSESGRGTQYF.